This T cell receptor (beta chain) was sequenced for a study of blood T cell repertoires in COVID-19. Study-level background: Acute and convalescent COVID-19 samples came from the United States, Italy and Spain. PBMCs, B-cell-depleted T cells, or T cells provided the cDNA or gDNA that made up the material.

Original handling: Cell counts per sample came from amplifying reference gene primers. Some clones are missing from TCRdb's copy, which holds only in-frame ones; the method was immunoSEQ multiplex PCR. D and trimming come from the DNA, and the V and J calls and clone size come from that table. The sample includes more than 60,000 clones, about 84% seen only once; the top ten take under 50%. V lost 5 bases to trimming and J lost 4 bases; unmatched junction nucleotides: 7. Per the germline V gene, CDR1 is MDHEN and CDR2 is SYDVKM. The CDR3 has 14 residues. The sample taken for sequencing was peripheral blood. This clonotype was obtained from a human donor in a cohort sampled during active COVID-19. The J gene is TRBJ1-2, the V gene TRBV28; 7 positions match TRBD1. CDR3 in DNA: TGTGCCAGCAGTGGGACAGAAGAGACCTATGGCTACACCTTC. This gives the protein CASSGTEETYGYTF.